The 8 T cell receptor beta chains presented below share a single source sample, sequenced in a study of CD8 T cells in Susac syndrome. The RNA input was roughly 0.45 to 1 ug, and it was reverse transcribed with random hexamers. TCRdb processed the immunoSEQ multiplex PCR reads anew with MiXCR; each CDR3 protein has one entry. The sample includes roughly 150,000 distinct CDR3 sequences, approximately 96% seen only once; the top ten take roughly 0.08%. The sample was CD4+ T cells from PBMCs. The receptors were sampled from a human donor with Susac syndrome.

A single count supports this clonotype. This chain links TRBV7-9 with TRBJ2-1; TRBD2 might be the D (6 bases). This CDR3 is 13 amino acids long. Germline loops: CDR1 SEHNR, CDR2 FQNEAQ (reference sequence). Trimming removed 5 bases from V and 8 bases from J, with 13 bases in between. The CDR3 DNA reads TGTGCCAGCAGCCCACTAGCTGTCGATGAGCAGTTCTTC. This codes for CASSPLAVDEQFF.

This sequence joins TRBV29-1 and TRBJ2-3; the D gene is possibly TRBD2 (6 bases). Germline V gene lookup returns CDR1 SQVTM and CDR2 ANQGSEA. The V end lost 4 bases, the J end lost 4 bases, and 21 bases lay between the germline ends. The CDR3 totals 16 residues. In DNA, the CDR3 is TGCAGCGTTGTCCTACCGGGACTTATGGGGCCAGATACGCAGTATTTT. It codes for CSVVLPGLMGPDTQYF.

Turning to this clonotype: Its ends do not fully match the called genes, so a read error is possible. The chain is built from TRBV7-2 and TRBJ2-1, with TRBD2 identical over 11 bases. CDR1 SGHTA and CDR2 FQGNSA come from the germline V gene. CDR3 length equals 16 residues. CDR3 nucleotide sequence: TGTGCCAGCAGCATAGCCCTTAGCGGGGGGGCCAATGAGCAGTTCTTC. Encoded protein: CASSIALSGGANEQFF.

This clonotype has only one observation. This CDR3 is CSVGGGGNTEAFF. Here the CDR3 DNA reads TGCAGCGTTGGGGGGGGAGGGAACACTGAAGCTTTCTTT. The chain recombines TRBV29-1 with TRBJ1-1, with D tentatively TRBD1 (5 bases). V lost 4 bases and J 1 base, leaving 10 bases between the germline ends. The CDR3 runs 13 residues. Germline V lookup: CDR1 SQVTM, CDR2 ANQGSEA.

The rearrangement links TRBV2 to TRBJ1-4; 8 positions match TRBD1. Germline V gives CDR1 SNHLY, CDR2 FYNNEI. The CDR3 totals 12 residues. J lost 8 bases, V lost 7 bases, and 3 bases had no gene match. CDR3 loop: CASTGGEEKLFF. CDR3 DNA: TGTGCCAGCACAGGGGGCGAAGAAAAACTGTTTTTT.

This sequence joins TRBV6-6 and TRBJ1-1; 7 bases are a match to TRBD1. Germline trimming cut 7 bases from V and 3 bases from J; bases unmatched to any gene: 2. The CDR3 length is 12 residues. The V gene's germline CDR1 is MNHNY and CDR2 SVGAGI (reference sequence). CDR3 nucleotide sequence: TGTGCCAGCAAGCAGGGGGACACTGAAGCTTTCTTT. It yields the protein CASKQGDTEAFF.

The genes are TRBV4-1 and TRBJ2-5, with 9 bases lining up with TRBD2. CDR1 and CDR2 from the germline V gene are MGHRA and YSYEKL. The CDR3 sequence is 18 residues long. The junction had 13 bases not matched to a gene; V was cut back by 3 bases and J by 2 bases. CDR3 sequence reads: CASSQADTPAGGQETQYF. The CDR3, as DNA: TGCGCCAGCAGCCAGGCAGACACTCCAGCGGGGGGACAAGAGACCCAGTACTTC.

This clonotype is a singleton in its sample. The chain uses TRBV5-1 and TRBJ2-7; 9 bases line up with TRBD2. The CDR3 sequence is 15 residues long. With V trimmed by 4 bases and J by 2 bases, 7 bases remained unmatched. Germline CDR1 and CDR2: SGHRS and YFSETQ. The CDR3 sequence: CASSPRLAAPYEQYF. The CDR3 bases are TGCGCCAGCAGCCCCCGACTAGCGGCTCCCTACGAGCAGTACTTC.